One and the same sample provided the 9 T cell receptor beta chains below, sequenced in a study of T-cell reconstitution after alpha-beta-depleted transplantation in children. Unique molecular identifiers tagged the TCRbeta library. TCRdb re-derived calls from the PCR reads in MiXCR, one entry per CDR3 protein. The table includes about 110,000 distinct CDR3 sequences, about 6.5% detected once. Sequenced here: PBMCs, mostly from graft donor cells, sampled 360 days after TCRalphabeta/CD19-depleted stem cell transplant. These receptors were taken from a male patient under 10 years old who had a stem cell transplant for acute lymphoblastic leukemia, so the T cells may come from the graft donor.

The chain employs TRBV7-2 and TRBJ2-7; D perhaps matches TRBD2 (6 bases). Germline V gene sequence: CDR1 SGHTA, CDR2 FQGNSA. The V end was cut by 2 bases, the J end by 5 bases, with 16 bases between. CDR3 length: 15 amino acids. The CDR3 DNA sequence: TGTGCCAGCAGCTTATTAGCCCGGGGAGGTGACGAGCAGTACTTC. This sequence encodes CASSLLARGGDEQYF.

At least ten counts were recorded for this clonotype. The chain carries TRBV7-9 and TRBJ2-5; D gene unclear. The CDR3 runs to 14 residues. Trimming took 1 base from V and 1 from J, leaving 7 bases between them. The germline V gene has CDR1 SEHNR and CDR2 FQNEAQ (reference sequence). CDR3 sequence: CASSLGYSQETQYF. The CDR3 nucleotides are TGTGCCAGCAGCTTAGGGTACTCCCAAGAGACCCAGTACTTC. Variable domain in full (rest from reference TRBV7-9 and TRBJ2-5): DTGVSQNPRHKITKRGQNVTFRCDPISEHNRLYWYRQTLGQGPEFLTYFQNEAQLEKSRLLSDRFSAERPKGSFSTLEIQRTEQGDSAMYLCASSLGYSQETQYFGPGTRLLVL.

This clonotype was found many times. The chain recombines TRBV7-9 with TRBJ2-1; D uncertain. Trimming stripped 7 bases from V and 13 bases from J, with 17 bases between. The CDR3 is made up of 12 amino acids. CDR1 SEHNR and CDR2 FQNEAQ come from the germline V gene (reference sequence). DNA of the CDR3: TGTGCCAGCACCTTTGAAGGGATGGTCCAGTTCTTC. It encodes CASTFEGMVQFF.

This clonotype was detected ten times or more. The gene calls are TRBV6-1 and TRBJ2-3; D is ambiguous. Germline CDR1 and CDR2: MNHNS and SASEGT. There are 14 residues in the CDR3. Trimming removed 5 bases at V and 4 bases at J, with 13 bases between. The CDR3 DNA sequence: TGTGCCAGCAGTCGCCGACTCGCCGCAGATACGCAGTATTTT. It codes for CASSRRLAADTQYF.

This clonotype was observed many times. This sequence joins TRBV10-3 and TRBJ1-1, with D unclear. Trimming stripped 5 bases from V and 1 base from J, with 8 bases between. The CDR3 is 13 amino acids. Germline CDR1 is ENHRY and CDR2 is SYGVKD. The CDR3 loop is CAISLKRNTEAFF. The CDR3 DNA reads as TGTGCCATCAGTCTCAAGAGGAACACTGAAGCTTTCTTT.

In its sample, this clonotype was seen many times. The chain carries TRBV5-5 and TRBJ2-5, with D hard to call. V lost 6 bases, J lost 0 bases, and 9 bases lay in between. The germline CDR1 and CDR2 sequences are SGHKS and YYEKEE (reference sequence). This CDR3 region has 13 residues. CDR3: CASIPPYQETQYF. Here the CDR3 DNA reads TGTGCCAGCATCCCCCCGTACCAAGAGACCCAGTACTTC.

In this sample, this clonotype turned up many times. This rearrangement joins TRBV7-9 to TRBJ1-2; D remains unclear. The CDR3 runs to 9 residues. Germline CDR1 SEHNR, CDR2 FQNEAQ (reference sequence). V dropped 2 bases and J dropped 14 bases, with 6 bases sitting between them. The DNA for the CDR3 is TGTGCCAGCAGCTTACCTCCAACCTTC. Translating it yields CASSLPPTF.

This clonotype was counted many times. This chain connects TRBV7-9 to TRBJ1-1, with TRBD1 as a possible D gene (5 bases). CDR3 length equals 15 residues. V lost 8 bases to trimming and J lost 5 bases, with 21 bases between them. Germline lookup yields CDR1 SEHNR and CDR2 FQNEAQ (reference sequence). CDR3: CASLSTVLGSTEAFF. The DNA for the CDR3 is TGTGCCAGCCTCTCGACAGTTTTAGGAAGTACTGAAGCTTTCTTT.

This clonotype showed up many times. The chain couples TRBV7-2 to TRBJ2-2; weak D call: TRBD2 (6 bases). This CDR3 comprises 15 residues. The germline V and J ends were trimmed by 5 bases and 3 bases, with 13 bases remaining between them. The germline V gene has CDR1 SGHTA and CDR2 FQGNSA. The CDR3 here is CASSLGGPDTGELFF. CDR3 DNA: TGTGCCAGCAGCCTAGGAGGGCCGGACACCGGGGAGCTGTTTTTT.